This TCR beta chain was found in a study of radiation and T cells in renal cell carcinoma. General study points: In blood, top tumor clones expanded by 2 weeks, shrinking by 4. Baseline intratumoral clonotype presence is unknown without pretreatment biopsies.

Indicated time point: blood 2 weeks post-SBRT. Stated treatment: 15 Gy SBRT to primary tumor, nephrectomy 4 weeks later. After SBRT, blood was collected at 2 and 4 weeks, plus baseline. The patient's renal cell carcinoma had clear cell pathology. The CDR3 loop spans 16 amino acids. On this clone itself: Its cognate antigen is unknown.

Assay: immunoSEQ multiplex PCR; the TCRdb copy retains only in-frame clones and omits some. Seen here are around 60,000 clones, around 80% observed once, and the top ten hold 6.5% to 8%. The specimen comprised blood, sampled from a patient whose treatment included radiotherapy and nephrectomy. V usage is TRBV21-1 and J usage is TRBJ2-2; the table calls TRBD2, which could not be checked here. TRBV21-1 is described as a pseudogene. This receptor was taken from a man aged 60 to 75 with renal cell carcinoma. Written as DNA, the CDR3 is TGTGCCAGCACCCTGTCCCGGACTAGTAACACCGGGGAGCTGTTTTTT. It codes for CASTLSRTSNTGELFF.